This T cell receptor beta chain was obtained from a study of blood T cell repertoires in COVID-19. Study information: In each case, the material was cDNA or gDNA derived from T cells, B-cell-depleted T cells, or PBMCs.

This table comes from immunoSEQ multiplex PCR, and its TCRdb copy is limited to in-frame clones, with some not included. The sample contains approximately 99,000 clones, over 80% of which appear only once. Germline V CDR1 and CDR2: LGHNA, YNFKEQ. V dropped 0 bases and J dropped 3 bases, with 8 bases sitting between them. This CDR3 is 14 amino acids long. The sequenced sample was peripheral blood. The chain joins TRBV4-2 to TRBJ2-5; a weak D match, TRBD2 (6 bases). The TCR was taken from a woman between 70 and 85 years old with acute or convalescent COVID-19. The DNA for the CDR3 is TGTGCCAGCAGCCAAGATTGGGGGGAAGAGACCCAGTACTTC. This translates into CASSQDWGEETQYF.